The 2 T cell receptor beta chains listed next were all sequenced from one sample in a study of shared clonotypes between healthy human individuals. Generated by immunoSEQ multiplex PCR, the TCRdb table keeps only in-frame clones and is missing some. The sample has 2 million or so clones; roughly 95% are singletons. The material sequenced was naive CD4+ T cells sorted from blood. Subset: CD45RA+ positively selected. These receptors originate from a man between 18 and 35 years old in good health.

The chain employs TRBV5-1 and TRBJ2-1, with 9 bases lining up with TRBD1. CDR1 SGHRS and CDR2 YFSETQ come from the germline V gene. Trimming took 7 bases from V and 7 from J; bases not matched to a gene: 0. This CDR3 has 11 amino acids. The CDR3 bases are TGCGCCAGCGGGACAGGGAATGAGCAGTTCTTC. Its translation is CASGTGNEQFF.

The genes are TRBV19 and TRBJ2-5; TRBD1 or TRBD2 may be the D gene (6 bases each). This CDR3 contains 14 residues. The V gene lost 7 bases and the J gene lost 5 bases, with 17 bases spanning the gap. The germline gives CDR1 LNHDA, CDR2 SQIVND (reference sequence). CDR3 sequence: CASTDTRGRETQYF. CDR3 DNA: TGTGCCAGTACCGACACTAGGGGGAGGGAGACCCAGTACTTC.